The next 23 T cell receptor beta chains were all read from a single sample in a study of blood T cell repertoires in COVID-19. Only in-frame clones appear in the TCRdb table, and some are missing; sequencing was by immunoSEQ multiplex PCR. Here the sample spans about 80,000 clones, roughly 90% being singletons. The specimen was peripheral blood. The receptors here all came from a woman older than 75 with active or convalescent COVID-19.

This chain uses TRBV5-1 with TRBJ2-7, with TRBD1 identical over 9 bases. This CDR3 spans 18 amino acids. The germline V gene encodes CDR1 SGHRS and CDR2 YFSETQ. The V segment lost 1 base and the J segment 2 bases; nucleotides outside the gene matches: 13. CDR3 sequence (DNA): TGCGCCAGCAGCTTGCAAGCGACAGGGGGTTTATCCCCCTACGAGCAGTACTTC. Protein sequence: CASSLQATGGLSPYEQYF.

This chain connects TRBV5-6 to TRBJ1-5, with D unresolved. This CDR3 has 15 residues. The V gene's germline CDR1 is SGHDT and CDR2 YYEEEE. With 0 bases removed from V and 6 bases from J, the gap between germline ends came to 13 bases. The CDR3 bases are TGTGCCAGCAGCTTGGGGGCTGGGCGTGTTCAGCCCCAGCATTTT. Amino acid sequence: CASSLGAGRVQPQHF.

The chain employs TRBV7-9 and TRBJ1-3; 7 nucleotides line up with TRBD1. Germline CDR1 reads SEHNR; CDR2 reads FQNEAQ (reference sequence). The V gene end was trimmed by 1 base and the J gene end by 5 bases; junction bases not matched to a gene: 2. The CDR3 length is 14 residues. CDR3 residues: CASSLVGQRNTIYF. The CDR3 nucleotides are TGTGCCAGCAGCTTAGTGGGACAGCGAAACACCATATATTTT. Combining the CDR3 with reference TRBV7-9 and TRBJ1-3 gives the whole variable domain DTGVSQNPRHKITKRGQNVTFRCDPISEHNRLYWYRQTLGQGPEFLTYFQNEAQLEKSRLLSDRFSAERPKGSFSTLEIQRTEQGDSAMYLCASSLVGQRNTIYFGEGSWLTVV.

CDR3 loop: CASSESGGAGYTF. As DNA, the CDR3 is TGTGCCAGCAGTGAAAGCGGGGGGGCTGGCTACACCTTC. The V call is TRBV2, the J call TRBJ1-2; D possibly corresponds to TRBD1 (6 bases). The germline V gene encodes CDR1 SNHLY and CDR2 FYNNEI. Deletions cut 2 bases from V and 7 bases from J, with 11 bases between. CDR3 size: 13 residues.

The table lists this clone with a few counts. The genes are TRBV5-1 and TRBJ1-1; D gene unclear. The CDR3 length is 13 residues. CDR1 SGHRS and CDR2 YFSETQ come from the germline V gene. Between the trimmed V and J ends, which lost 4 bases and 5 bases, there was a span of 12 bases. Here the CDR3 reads CASSPYRETEAFF. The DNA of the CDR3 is TGCGCCAGCAGCCCTTATCGAGAAACTGAAGCTTTCTTT.

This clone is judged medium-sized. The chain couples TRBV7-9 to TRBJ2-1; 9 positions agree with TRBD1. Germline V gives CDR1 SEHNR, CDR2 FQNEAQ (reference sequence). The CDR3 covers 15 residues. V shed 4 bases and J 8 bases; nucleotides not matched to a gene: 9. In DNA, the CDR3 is TGTGCCAGCAGCTGGGGACAGGGCGAGAGAGATGAGCAGTTCTTC. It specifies CASSWGQGERDEQFF. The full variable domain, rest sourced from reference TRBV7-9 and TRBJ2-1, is DTGVSQNPRHKITKRGQNVTFRCDPISEHNRLYWYRQTLGQGPEFLTYFQNEAQLEKSRLLSDRFSAERPKGSFSTLEIQRTEQGDSAMYLCASSWGQGERDEQFFGPGTRLTVL.

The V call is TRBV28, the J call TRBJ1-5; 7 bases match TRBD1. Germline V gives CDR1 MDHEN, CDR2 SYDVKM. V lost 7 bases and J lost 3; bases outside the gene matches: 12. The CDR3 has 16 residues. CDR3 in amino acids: CASKLQGPGPNQPQHF. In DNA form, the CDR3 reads TGTGCCAGCAAATTACAGGGGCCGGGCCCCAATCAGCCCCAGCATTTT. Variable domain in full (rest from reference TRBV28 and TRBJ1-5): DVKVTQSSRYLVKRTGEKVFLECVQDMDHENMFWYRQDPGLGLRLIYFSYDVKMKEKGDIPEGYSVSREKKERFSLILESASTNQTSMYLCASKLQGPGPNQPQHFGDGTRLSIL.

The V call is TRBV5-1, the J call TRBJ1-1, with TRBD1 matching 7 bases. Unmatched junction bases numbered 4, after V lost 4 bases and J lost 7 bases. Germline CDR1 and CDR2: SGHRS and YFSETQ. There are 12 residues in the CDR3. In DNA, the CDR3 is TGCGCCAGCAGCATCAACAGGGGTGAAGCTTTCTTT. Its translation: CASSINRGEAFF.

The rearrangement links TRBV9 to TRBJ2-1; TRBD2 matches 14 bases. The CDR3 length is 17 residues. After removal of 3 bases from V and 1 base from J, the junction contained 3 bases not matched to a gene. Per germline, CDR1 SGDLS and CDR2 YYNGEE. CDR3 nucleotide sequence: TGTGCCAGCAGCGCCTGGACTAGCGGGAGGTCCTACAATGAGCAGTTCTTC. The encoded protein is CASSAWTSGRSYNEQFF.

CDR3 amino acids: CSVVRDTDWGYTF. The CDR3 region has the DNA TGCAGCGTTGTTAGGGACACTGACTGGGGCTACACCTTC. This rearrangement joins TRBV29-1 to TRBJ1-2; maybe TRBD1 (6 bases). This CDR3 comprises 13 residues. Germline V gene lookup returns CDR1 SQVTM and CDR2 ANQGSEA. The V end lost 4 bases, the J end lost 8 bases, and 17 bases lay between the germline ends.

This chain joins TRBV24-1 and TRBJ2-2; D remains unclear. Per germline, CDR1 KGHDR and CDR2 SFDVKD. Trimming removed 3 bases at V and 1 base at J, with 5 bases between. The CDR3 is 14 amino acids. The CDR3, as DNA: TGTGCCACCAGTGATATTCGGAACACCGGGGAGCTGTTTTTT. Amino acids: CATSDIRNTGELFF.

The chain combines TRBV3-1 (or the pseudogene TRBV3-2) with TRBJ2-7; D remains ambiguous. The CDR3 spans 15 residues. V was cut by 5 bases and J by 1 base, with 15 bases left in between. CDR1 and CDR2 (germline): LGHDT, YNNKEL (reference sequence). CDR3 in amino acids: CASSDDLGYSYEQYF. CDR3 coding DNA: TGTGCCAGCAGCGACGATCTGGGCTATTCCTACGAGCAGTACTTC.

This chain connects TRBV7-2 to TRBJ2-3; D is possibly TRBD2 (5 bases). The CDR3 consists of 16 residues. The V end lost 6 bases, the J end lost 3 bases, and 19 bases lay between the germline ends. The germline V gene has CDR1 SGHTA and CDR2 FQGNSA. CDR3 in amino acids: CASRLTMGAWTDTQYF. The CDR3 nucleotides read TGTGCCAGCAGACTCACGATGGGAGCCTGGACAGATACGCAGTATTTT.

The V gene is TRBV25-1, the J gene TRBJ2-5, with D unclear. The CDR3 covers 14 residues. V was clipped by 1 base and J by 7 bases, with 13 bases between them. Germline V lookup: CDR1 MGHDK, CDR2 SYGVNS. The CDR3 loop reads CASSEFMACGTQYF. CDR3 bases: TGTGCCAGCAGTGAATTCATGGCTTGTGGGACCCAGTACTTC.

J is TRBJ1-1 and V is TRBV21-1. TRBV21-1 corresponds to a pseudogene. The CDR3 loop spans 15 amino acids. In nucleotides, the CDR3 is TGTGCCAGCAGCAAAGGATCGGAGGGGAACACTGAAGCTTTCTTT. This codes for CASSKGSEGNTEAFF.

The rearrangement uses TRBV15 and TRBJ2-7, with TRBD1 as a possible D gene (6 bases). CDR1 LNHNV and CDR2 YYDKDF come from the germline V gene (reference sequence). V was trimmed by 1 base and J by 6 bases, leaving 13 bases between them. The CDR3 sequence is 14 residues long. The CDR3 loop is CATSRATTGIEQYF. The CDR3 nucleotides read TGTGCCACCAGCAGAGCCACTACAGGGATCGAGCAGTACTTC.

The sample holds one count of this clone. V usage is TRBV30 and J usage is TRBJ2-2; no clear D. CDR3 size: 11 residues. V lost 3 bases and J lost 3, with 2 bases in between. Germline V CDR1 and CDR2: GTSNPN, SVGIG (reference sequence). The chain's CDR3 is CAWSDTGELFF. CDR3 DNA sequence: TGTGCCTGGAGCGACACCGGGGAGCTGTTTTTT.

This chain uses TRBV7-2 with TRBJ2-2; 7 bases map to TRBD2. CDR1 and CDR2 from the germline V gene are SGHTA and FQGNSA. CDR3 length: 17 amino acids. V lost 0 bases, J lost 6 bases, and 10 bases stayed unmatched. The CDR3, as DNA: TGTGCCAGCAGCTTAGCGCTGTGGGGGGGGAGCGCCGGGGAGCTGTTTTTT. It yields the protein CASSLALWGGSAGELFF. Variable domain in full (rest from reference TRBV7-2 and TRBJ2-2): GAGVSQSPSNKVTEKGKDVELRCDPISGHTALYWYRQSLGQGLEFLIYFQGNSAPDKSGLPSDRFSAERTGGSVSTLTIQRTQQEDSAVYLCASSLALWGGSAGELFFGEGSRLTVL.

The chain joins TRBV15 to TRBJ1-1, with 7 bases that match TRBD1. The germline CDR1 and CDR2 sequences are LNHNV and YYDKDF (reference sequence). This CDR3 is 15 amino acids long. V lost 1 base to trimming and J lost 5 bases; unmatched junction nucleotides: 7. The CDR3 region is CATSRVIQGVTEAFF. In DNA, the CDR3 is TGTGCCACCAGCAGAGTAATTCAGGGGGTTACTGAAGCTTTCTTT.

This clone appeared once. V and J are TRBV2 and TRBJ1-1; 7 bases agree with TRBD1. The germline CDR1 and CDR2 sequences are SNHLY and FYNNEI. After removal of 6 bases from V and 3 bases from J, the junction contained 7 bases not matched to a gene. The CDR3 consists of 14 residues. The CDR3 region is CASRFRDSYTEAFF. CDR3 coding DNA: TGTGCCAGCAGATTTAGGGACAGCTACACTGAAGCTTTCTTT.

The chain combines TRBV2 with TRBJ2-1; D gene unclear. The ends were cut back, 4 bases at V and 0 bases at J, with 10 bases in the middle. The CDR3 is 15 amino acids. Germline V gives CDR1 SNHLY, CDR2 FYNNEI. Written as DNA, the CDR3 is TGTGCCAGCAGTGGACCGAGGAGCTCCTACAATGAGCAGTTCTTC. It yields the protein CASSGPRSSYNEQFF.

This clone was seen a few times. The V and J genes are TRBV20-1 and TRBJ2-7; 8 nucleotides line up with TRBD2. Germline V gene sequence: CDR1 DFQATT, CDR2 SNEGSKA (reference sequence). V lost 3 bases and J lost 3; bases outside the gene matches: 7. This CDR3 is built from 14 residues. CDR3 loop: CSASGGTRIYEQYF. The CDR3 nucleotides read TGCAGTGCTAGTGGCGGGACTAGGATCTACGAGCAGTACTTC.

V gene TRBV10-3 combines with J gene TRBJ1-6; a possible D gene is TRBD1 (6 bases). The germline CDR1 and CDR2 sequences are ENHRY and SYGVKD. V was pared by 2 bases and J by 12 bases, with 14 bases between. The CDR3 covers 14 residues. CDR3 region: CAISEDGARGPLHF. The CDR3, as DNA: TGTGCCATCAGTGAGGATGGGGCCAGGGGACCCCTCCACTTT.